This T cell receptor (beta chain) came from a study of early T cells in non-severe SARS-CoV-2 infection. About the study: The chains were unpaired, and the sequenced material was bulk RNA from unsorted whole blood.

Attached unique molecular identifiers marked individual cDNA molecules. TCRdb re-called the 5' RACE reads through MiXCR, storing one row per CDR3 protein. The sample includes tens of thousands of distinct CDR3 sequences, 7.5% to 9% seen only once; the top ten take about 3.8%. Study-level findings and limits: VDJdb-based annotation leaned toward anti-spike CD8 responses and missed private and CD4 specificities.

For this clonotype: The antigen remains unidentified.

Germline values: CDR1 SGHTA, CDR2 FQGNSA. V dropped 4 bases and J dropped 5 bases, with 12 bases sitting between them. There are 14 residues in the CDR3. The V and J genes are TRBV7-2 and TRBJ2-1; tentative D call: TRBD1 (7 bases). Sample: whole blood, taken at baseline. This receptor was identified in an adult who was a healthcare worker with PCR-confirmed SARS-CoV-2 infection or an uninfected control (not recorded which). The CDR3 sequence: CASSYAGQHNEQFF. DNA for the CDR3: TGTGCCAGCAGCTACGCGGGACAGCACAATGAGCAGTTCTTC. Full variable domain (remainder filled in from reference TRBV7-2 and TRBJ2-1): GAGVSQSPSNKVTEKGKDVELRCDPISGHTALYWYRQSLGQGLEFLIYFQGNSAPDKSGLPSDRFSAERTGGSVSTLTIQRTQQEDSAVYLCASSYAGQHNEQFFGPGTRLTVL.